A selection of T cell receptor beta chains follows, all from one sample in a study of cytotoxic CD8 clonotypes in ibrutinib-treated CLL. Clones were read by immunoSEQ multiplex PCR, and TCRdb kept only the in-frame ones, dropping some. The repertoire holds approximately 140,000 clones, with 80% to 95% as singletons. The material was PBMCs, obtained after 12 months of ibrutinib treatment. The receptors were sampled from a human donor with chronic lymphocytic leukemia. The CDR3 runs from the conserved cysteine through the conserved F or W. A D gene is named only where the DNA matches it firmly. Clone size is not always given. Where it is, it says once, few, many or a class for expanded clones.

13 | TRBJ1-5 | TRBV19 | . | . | CASNRALNQPQHF | TGTGCCAGTAATCGGGCTTTAAATCAGCCCCAGCATTTT
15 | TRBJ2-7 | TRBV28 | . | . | CASSLPAGFSYEQYF | TGTGCCAGCAGCCTCCCGGCGGGCTTCTCCTACGAGCAGTACTTC
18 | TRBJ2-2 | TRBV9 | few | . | CASSVVRFEGSPTGELFF | TGTGCCAGCAGCGTAGTTAGGTTTGAGGGGTCGCCCACCGGGGAGCTGTTTTTT
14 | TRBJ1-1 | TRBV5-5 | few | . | CASSGQKGDTEAFF | TGTGCCAGCAGCGGCCAAAAAGGGGACACTGAAGCTTTCTTT
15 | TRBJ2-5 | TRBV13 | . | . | CASSASVEFSETQYF | TGTGCCAGCAGCGCATCCGTCGAGTTTAGTGAGACCCAGTACTTC
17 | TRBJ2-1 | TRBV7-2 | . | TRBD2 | CASSLDPASGRVSEQFF | TGTGCCAGCAGCTTAGACCCGGCTAGCGGCCGCGTTAGTGAGCAGTTCTTC
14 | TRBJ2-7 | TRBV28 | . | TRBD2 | CASQTSGYPYEQYF | TGTGCCAGCCAGACTAGCGGGTATCCTTACGAGCAGTACTTC
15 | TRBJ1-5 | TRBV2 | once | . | CASRGWQGRDQPQHF | TGTGCCAGCAGAGGTTGGCAGGGTCGAGATCAGCCCCAGCATTTT
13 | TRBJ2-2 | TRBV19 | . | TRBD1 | CASVQGPPGELFF | TGTGCCAGTGTACAGGGGCCCCCCGGGGAGCTGTTTTTT
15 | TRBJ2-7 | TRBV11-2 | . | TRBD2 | CASSLISGSLNEQYF | TGTGCCAGCAGCTTGATTAGCGGGAGTCTGAACGAGCAGTACTTC
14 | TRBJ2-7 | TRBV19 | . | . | CASSPAPSPRWQYF | TGTGCCAGTAGCCCTGCTCCTAGCCCCAGATGGCAGTACTTC
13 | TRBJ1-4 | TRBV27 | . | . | CASREGGWEKLFF | TGTGCCAGCAGGGAAGGGGGGTGGGAAAAACTGTTTTTT
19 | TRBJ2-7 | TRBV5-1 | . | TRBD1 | CASSILGEGQGWGVYEQYF | TGCGCCAGCAGCATCCTCGGCGAGGGACAGGGTTGGGGTGTTTACGAGCAGTACTTC
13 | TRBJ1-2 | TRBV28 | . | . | CASSYGVHYGYTF | TGTGCCAGCAGTTATGGGGTGCACTATGGCTACACCTTC
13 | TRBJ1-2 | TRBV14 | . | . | CASSQDYMYGYTF | TGTGCCAGCAGCCAAGATTATATGTATGGCTACACCTTC
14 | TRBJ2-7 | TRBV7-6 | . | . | CASSFLDSPYEQYF | TGTGCCAGCAGCTTTTTGGACAGCCCCTACGAGCAGTACTTC
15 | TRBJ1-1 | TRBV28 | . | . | CASSLILGTQTEAFF | TGTGCCAGCAGTTTAATTCTAGGGACACAAACTGAAGCTTTCTTT
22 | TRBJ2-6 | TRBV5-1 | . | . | CASSPRAGKPSNPLPGANVLTF | TGCGCCAGCAGCCCCCGGGCAGGGAAGCCCTCTAACCCTCTACCTGGGGCCAACGTCCTGACTTTC
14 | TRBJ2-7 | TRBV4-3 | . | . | CASSQDPNPYEQYF | TGCGCCAGCAGCCAAGATCCCAACCCCTACGAGCAGTACTTC
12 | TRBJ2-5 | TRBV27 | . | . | CASRIREETQYF | TGTGCCAGCAGGATTCGGGAAGAGACCCAGTACTTC
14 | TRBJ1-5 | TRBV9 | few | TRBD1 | CASSEGQGDQPQHF | TGTGCCAGCAGCGAAGGACAGGGTGATCAGCCCCAGCATTTT
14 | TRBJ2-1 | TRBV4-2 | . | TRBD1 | CASSQGQGVNEQFF | TGTGCCAGCAGCCAAGGACAGGGGGTCAATGAGCAGTTCTTC
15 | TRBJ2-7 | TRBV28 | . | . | CASSPGDLGAYEQYF | TGTGCCAGCAGTCCTGGGGACCTAGGAGCCTACGAGCAGTACTTC
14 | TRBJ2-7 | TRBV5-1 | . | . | CASSLRPDSYEQYF | TGCGCCAGCAGCTTACGACCCGACTCCTACGAGCAGTACTTC
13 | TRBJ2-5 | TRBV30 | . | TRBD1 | CAWSTGTGETQYF | TGTGCCTGGAGCACAGGGACAGGGGAGACCCAGTACTTC
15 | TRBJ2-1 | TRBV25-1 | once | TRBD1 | CASSESDRSYNEQFF | TGTGCCAGCAGTGAATCGGACAGGTCCTACAATGAGCAGTTCTTC
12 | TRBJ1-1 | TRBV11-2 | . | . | CASTPVSTEAFF | TGTGCCAGCACCCCTGTTAGTACTGAAGCTTTCTTT
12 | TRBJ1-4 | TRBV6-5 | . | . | CASKAWGEKLFF | TGTGCCAGCAAAGCCTGGGGAGAAAAACTGTTTTTT
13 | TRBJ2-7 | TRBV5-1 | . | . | CASSLGAGGEQYF | TGCGCCAGCAGCTTGGGGGCGGGCGGCGAGCAGTACTTC
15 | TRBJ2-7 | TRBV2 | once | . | CASSEARGSFYEQYF | TGTGCCAGCAGTGAAGCGAGGGGGAGTTTCTACGAGCAGTACTTC
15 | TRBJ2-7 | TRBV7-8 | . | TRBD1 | CASSWRQGASYEQYF | TGTGCCAGCAGCTGGAGACAGGGGGCATCCTACGAGCAGTACTTC
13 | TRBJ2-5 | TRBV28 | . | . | CASSSIQQETQYF | TGTGCCAGCAGCTCAATCCAGCAAGAGACCCAGTACTTC
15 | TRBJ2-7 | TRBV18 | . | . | CASSTLRGAMRDEYF | TGTGCCAGCTCAACCCTTCGGGGGGCGATGAGGGACGAGTACTTC
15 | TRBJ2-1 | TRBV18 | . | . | CASSPRTGELNEQFF | TGTGCCAGCTCACCACGGACGGGAGAGCTAAATGAGCAGTTCTTC
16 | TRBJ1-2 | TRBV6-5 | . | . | CASSYSTAALPYGYTF | TGTGCCAGCAGTTACTCGACGGCAGCGTTACCCTATGGCTACACCTTC
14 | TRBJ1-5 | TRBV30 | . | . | CAWPTAANNQPQHF | TGTGCCTGGCCTACGGCAGCTAACAATCAGCCCCAGCATTTT
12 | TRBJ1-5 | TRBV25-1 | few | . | CASSNGGQPQHF | TGTGCCAGCAGTAACGGGGGTCAGCCCCAGCATTTT
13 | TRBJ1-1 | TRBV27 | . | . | CASRGYGGEGAFF | TGTGCCAGCAGGGGGTATGGGGGAGAAGGAGCTTTCTTT
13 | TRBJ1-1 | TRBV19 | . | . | CASTMGRGTEAFF | TGTGCCAGTACCATGGGGAGGGGCACTGAAGCTTTCTTT
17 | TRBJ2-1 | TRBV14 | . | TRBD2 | CASSQQPGLVGYNEQFF | TGTGCCAGCAGCCAGCAGCCGGGACTAGTAGGCTACAATGAGCAGTTCTTC
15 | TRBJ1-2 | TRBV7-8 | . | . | CASSSNPGPSRGYTF | TGTGCCAGCAGCTCAAATCCGGGACCGTCGCGTGGCTACACCTTC
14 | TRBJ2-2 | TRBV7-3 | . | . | CASSPTVYTGELFF | TGTGCCAGCAGCCCAACCGTCTACACCGGGGAGCTGTTTTTT
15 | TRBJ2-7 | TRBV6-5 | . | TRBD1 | CASRPPGTAAYEQYF | TGTGCCAGCAGACCCCCCGGGACAGCAGCCTACGAGCAGTACTTC